This entry is about one T cell receptor beta chain. Its antigen is undetermined. The data are from a study of response to subunit inactivated influenza vaccine. Study-level points and caveats: Authors suggested few new T cells are recruited by each seasonal influenza vaccination.

TCRdb used MiXCR to reprocess the RT-PCR reads, holding one entry per CDR3 protein. The sample records 650,000 to 800,000 distinct CDR3 sequences, approximately 15% being singletons. The sequences come from PBMCs from blood, collected 14 days before vaccination. The TCR comes from a man aged 50 to 59 who received an inactivated influenza vaccine.

CDR3 region: CASSVVGDPIYNEQFF. The CDR3 DNA reads as TGTGCCAGCAGCGTAGTGGGGGACCCAATCTACAATGAGCAGTTCTTC. The chain employs TRBV9 and TRBJ2-1; D possibly uses TRBD1 or TRBD2 (5 bases each). Looked up from germline, CDR1 is SGDLS and CDR2 is YYNGEE. This CDR3 spans 16 amino acids. The germline V and J ends were trimmed by 0 bases and 3 bases, with 13 bases remaining between them.